This T cell receptor (beta chain) was retrieved from a study of CD8 T cells in Susac syndrome. cDNA came from about 0.46 to 1 ug RNA primed by random hexamers. TCRdb re-called the immunoSEQ multiplex PCR reads through MiXCR, storing one row per CDR3 protein. The profile covers about 110,000 distinct CDR3 sequences, with roughly 94% appearing a single time and approximately 0.41% taken by the ten largest. Germline V gives CDR1 MNHEY, CDR2 SMNVEV (reference sequence). The CDR3 contains 14 residues. The V gene end was trimmed by 2 bases and the J gene end by 0 bases; junction bases not matched to a gene: 1.

The TCR was taken from a human donor with Susac syndrome. The chain uses TRBV27 and TRBJ2-7; TRBD2 matches 7 bases. Input material: CD8+ T cells from PBMCs. CDR3 coding DNA: TGTGCCAGCAGTTTAGCTAGCGGCTCCTACGAGCAGTACTTC. Protein sequence: CASSLASGSYEQYF.